The 3 T cell receptor beta chains reported below all come from one sample, sequenced in a study of regulatory T cells in long-lasting Graves disease listed by TCRdb under 2021. The sample's time point label is to be understood as: newly diagnosed GD, antithyroid drugs for less than 3 months. RNA was extracted from PBMCs in TRIzol for both TCR sequencing and RNA sequencing. Library preparation used multiplex PCR. For sequencing, an Illumina HiSeq 4000 was employed. To build TCR beta libraries, CDR3 regions were amplified by Arm-PCR using iRepertoire HTBI primers. TCRdb ran its own pipeline on the public reads, namely fastp trimming at Q25 and MiXCR clone calling, and kept in-frame beta chains. Every CDR3 protein is listed once, alongside the most common genes and DNA of its rows. Here the sample has about 440,000 distinct CDR3 sequences; about a sixth occur a single time. The ten biggest clones cover about 25% of the sample.

This sample was shared with a second study, whose subject was T cells in Graves' hyperthyroidism and ophthalmopathy.

The source material was peripheral blood mononuclear cells (PBMCs), sampled at new diagnosis, from a patient treated with antithyroid drugs. The receptor set was obtained from a woman in her late teens or twenties with Graves disease. Donor details come from another sample of the same person, matched by shared clones.

This clonotype has only one observation. CDR3 bases: TGTGCCAGCAGCGGACTAGCGGGAGGGCCCGGGGCCCAGTACTTC. As protein: CASSGLAGGPGAQYF. This chain links TRBV9 with TRBJ2-3, with TRBD2 matching over 14 bases. The DNA matches TRBJ2-5 better at its end, which makes the J call doubtful. Germline V gene data show CDR1 as SGDLS and CDR2 as YYNGEE. The CDR3 consists of 15 residues.

DNA for the CDR3: TGTGCCAGCAGAGAGAGTTCCGGGACTAGCATTGATGAGCAGTTCTTC. This codes for CASRESSGTSIDEQFF. This chain uses TRBV5-4 with TRBJ2-1, with 9 positions matching TRBD2. CDR1 is SGHNT, CDR2 YYREEE, per germline (reference sequence). J gave up 8 bases and V 5 bases, and 14 bases lay outside the gene matches. The CDR3 covers 16 residues.

This clonotype has a handful of counts. V gene TRBV14 combines with J gene TRBJ2-3; TRBD2 matches at 9 bases. The germline V gene encodes CDR1 SGHDN and CDR2 FVKESK. The CDR3 sequence is 15 residues long. V shed 0 bases, J shed 7 bases, and the junction held 5 bases outside the gene matches. The CDR3 region has the DNA TGTGCCAGCAGCCAAGATTGGCGGGAGGGCAATACGCAGTATTTT. It yields the protein CASSQDWREGNTQYF. Full variable domain (rest looked up from reference TRBV14 and TRBJ2-3): EAGVTQFPSHSVIEKGQTVTLRCDPISGHDNLYWYRRVMGKEIKFLLHFVKESKQDESGMPNNRFLAERTGGTYSTLKVQPAELEDSGVYFCASSQDWREGNTQYFGPGTRLTVL.